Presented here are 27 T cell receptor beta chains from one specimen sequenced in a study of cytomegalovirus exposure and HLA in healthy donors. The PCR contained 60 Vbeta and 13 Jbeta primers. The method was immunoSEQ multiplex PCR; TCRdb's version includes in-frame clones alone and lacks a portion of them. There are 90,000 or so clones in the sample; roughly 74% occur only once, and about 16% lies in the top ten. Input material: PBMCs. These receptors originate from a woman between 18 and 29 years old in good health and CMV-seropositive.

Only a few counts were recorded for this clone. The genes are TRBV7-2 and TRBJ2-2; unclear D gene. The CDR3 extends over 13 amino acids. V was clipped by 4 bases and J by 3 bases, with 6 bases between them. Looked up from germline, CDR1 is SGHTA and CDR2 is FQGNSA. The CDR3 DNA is TGTGCCAGCAGCTCTACGGACACCGGGGAGCTGTTTTTT. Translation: CASSSTDTGELFF.

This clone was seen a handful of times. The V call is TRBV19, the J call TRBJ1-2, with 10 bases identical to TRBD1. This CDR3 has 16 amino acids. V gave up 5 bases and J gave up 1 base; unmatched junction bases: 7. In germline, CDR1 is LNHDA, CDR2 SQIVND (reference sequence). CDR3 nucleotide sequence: TGTGCCAGTAGTCAGGGACAGGGGCCCATTAACTATGGCTACACCTTC. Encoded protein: CASSQGQGPINYGYTF.

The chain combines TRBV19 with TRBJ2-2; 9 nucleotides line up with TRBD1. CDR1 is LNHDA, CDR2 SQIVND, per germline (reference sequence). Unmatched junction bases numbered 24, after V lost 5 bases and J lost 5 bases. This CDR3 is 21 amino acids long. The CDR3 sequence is CASSPDNLWGQGLGVTGELFF. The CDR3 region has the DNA TGTGCCAGTAGTCCGGACAATCTTTGGGGACAGGGTCTAGGCGTTACCGGGGAGCTGTTTTTT.

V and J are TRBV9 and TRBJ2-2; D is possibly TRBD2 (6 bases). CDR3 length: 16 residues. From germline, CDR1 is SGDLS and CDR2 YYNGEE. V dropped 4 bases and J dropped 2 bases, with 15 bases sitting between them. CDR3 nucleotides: TGTGCCAGCAGCCCCAGGGACGGGGGAAACACCGGGGAGCTGTTTTTT. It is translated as CASSPRDGGNTGELFF.

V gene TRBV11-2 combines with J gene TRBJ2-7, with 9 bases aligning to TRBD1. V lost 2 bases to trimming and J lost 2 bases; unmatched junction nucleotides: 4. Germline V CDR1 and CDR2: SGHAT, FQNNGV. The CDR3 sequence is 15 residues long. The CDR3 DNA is TGTGCCAGCAGCTTAATGGGGACAGGGCCCTACGAGCAGTACTTC. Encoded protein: CASSLMGTGPYEQYF.

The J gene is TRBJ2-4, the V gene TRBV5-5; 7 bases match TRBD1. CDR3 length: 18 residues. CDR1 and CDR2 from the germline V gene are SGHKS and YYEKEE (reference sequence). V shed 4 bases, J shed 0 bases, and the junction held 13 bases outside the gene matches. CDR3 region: CASSPLYRDRVAKNIQYF. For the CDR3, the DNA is TGTGCCAGCAGCCCACTATACCGGGACAGAGTAGCCAAAAACATTCAGTACTTC.

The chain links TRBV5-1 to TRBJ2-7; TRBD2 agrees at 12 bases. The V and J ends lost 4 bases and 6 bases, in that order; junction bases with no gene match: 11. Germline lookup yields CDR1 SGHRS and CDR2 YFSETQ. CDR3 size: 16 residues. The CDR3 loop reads CASSPAGLAGLTEQYF. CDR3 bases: TGCGCCAGCAGCCCGGCTGGACTAGCGGGACTTACCGAGCAGTACTTC.

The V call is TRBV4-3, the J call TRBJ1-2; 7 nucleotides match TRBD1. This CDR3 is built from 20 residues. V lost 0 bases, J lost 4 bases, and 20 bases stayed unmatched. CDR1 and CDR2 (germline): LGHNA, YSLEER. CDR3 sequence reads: CASSQDHSRDSLCRGYGYTF. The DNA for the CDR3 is TGCGCCAGCAGCCAAGATCACAGCCGGGACAGCCTTTGCCGAGGCTATGGCTACACCTTC.

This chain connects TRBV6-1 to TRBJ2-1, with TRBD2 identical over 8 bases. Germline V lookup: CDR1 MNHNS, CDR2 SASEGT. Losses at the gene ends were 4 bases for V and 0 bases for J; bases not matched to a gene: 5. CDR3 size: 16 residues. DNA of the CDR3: TGTGCCAGCAGTGGGACTAGCCTCCTCTCCTACAATGAGCAGTTCTTC. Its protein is CASSGTSLLSYNEQFF.

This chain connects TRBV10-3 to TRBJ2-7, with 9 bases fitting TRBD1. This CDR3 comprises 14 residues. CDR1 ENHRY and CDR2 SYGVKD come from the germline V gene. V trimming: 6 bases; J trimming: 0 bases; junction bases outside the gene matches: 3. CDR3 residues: CAIRGTGLSYEQYF. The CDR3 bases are TGTGCCATCAGGGGGACAGGGCTCTCCTACGAGCAGTACTTC.

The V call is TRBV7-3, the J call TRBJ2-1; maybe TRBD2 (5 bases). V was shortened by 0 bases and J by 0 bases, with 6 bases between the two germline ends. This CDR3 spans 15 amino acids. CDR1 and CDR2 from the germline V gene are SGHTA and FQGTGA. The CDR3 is CASSLTGNSYNEQFF. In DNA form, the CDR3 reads TGTGCCAGCAGCTTAACCGGGAACTCCTACAATGAGCAGTTCTTC.

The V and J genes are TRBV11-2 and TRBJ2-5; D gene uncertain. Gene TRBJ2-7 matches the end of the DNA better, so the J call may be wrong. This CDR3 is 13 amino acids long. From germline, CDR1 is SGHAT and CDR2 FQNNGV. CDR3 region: CASSFAPIYEQYF. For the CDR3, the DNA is TGTGCCAGCAGCTTCGCCCCTATCTACGAGCAGTACTTC.

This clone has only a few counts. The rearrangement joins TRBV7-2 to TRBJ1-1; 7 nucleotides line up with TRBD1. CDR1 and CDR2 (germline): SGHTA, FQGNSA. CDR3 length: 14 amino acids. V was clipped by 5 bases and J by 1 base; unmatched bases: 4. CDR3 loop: CASSPGQANTEAFF. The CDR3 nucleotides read TGTGCCAGCAGCCCCGGACAGGCGAACACTGAAGCTTTCTTT.

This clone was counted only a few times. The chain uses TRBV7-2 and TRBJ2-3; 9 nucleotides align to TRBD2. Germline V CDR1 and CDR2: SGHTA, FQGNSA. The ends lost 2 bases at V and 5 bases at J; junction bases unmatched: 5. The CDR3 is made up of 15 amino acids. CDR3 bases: TGTGCCAGCAGCTTACTTGCGGGAGGGATAGATACGCAGTATTTT. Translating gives CASSLLAGGIDTQYF.

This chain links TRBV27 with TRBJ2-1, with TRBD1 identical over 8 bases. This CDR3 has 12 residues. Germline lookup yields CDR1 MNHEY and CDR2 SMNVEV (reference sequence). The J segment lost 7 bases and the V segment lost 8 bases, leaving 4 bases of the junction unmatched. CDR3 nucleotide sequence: TGTGCCAGCGGGGACAGGTATAATGAGCAGTTCTTC. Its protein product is CASGDRYNEQFF.

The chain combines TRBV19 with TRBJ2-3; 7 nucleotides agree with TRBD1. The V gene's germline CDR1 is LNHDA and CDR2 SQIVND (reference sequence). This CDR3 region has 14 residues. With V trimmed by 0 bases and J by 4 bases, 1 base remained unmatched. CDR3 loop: CASSIDRGSDTQYF. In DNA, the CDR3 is TGTGCCAGTAGTATAGACAGGGGGTCAGATACGCAGTATTTT. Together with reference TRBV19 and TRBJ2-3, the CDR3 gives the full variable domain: DGGITQSPKYLFRKEGQNVTLSCEQNLNHDAMYWYRQDPGQGLRLIYYSQIVNDFQKGDIAEGYSVSREKKESFPLTVTSAQKNPTAFYLCASSIDRGSDTQYFGPGTRLTVL.

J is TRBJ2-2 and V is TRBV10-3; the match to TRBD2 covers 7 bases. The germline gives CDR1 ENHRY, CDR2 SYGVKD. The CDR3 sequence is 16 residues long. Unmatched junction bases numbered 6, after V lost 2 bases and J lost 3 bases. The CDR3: CAISELAGDDTGELFF. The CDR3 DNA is TGTGCCATCAGTGAGCTTGCGGGAGATGACACCGGGGAGCTGTTTTTT.

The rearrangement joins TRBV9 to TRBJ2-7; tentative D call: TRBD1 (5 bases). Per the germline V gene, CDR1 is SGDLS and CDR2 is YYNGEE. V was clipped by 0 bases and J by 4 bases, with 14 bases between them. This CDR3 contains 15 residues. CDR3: CASSVAPTARYEQYF. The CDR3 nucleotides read TGTGCCAGCAGCGTAGCTCCGACAGCACGGTACGAGCAGTACTTC.

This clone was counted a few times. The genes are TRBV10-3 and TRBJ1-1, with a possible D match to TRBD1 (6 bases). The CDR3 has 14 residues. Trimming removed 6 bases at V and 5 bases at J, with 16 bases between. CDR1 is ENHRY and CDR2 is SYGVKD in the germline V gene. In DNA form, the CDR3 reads TGTGCCATCAGCGAGGGACGGACAGAGACTGAAGCTTTCTTT. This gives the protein CAISEGRTETEAFF.

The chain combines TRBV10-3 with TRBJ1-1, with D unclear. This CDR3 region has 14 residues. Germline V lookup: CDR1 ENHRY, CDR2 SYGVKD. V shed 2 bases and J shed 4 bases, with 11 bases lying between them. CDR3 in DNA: TGTGCCATCAGTGAGGAGGTACCGGGCACTGAAGCTTTCTTT. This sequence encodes CAISEEVPGTEAFF.

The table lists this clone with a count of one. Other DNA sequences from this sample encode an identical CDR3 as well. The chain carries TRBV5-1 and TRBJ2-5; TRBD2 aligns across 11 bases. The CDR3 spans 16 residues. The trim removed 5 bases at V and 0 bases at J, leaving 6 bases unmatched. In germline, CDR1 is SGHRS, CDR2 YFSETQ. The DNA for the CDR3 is TGCGCCAGCAGTCTAGCGGGGGGAGTGTACCAAGAGACCCAGTACTTC. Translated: CASSLAGGVYQETQYF.

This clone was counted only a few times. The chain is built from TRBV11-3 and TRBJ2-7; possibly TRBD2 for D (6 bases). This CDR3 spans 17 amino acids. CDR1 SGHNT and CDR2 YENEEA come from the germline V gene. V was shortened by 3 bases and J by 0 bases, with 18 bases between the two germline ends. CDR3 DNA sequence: TGTGCCAGCAGCTTCCCGAACCGGGACGGGAGCTCCTACGAGCAGTACTTC. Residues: CASSFPNRDGSSYEQYF.

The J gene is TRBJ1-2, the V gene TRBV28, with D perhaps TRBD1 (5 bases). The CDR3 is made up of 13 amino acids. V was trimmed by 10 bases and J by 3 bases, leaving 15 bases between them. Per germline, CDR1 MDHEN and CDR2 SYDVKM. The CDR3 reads CATHRGTHYGYTF. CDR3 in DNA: TGTGCCACCCACCGGGGGACGCACTATGGCTACACCTTC.

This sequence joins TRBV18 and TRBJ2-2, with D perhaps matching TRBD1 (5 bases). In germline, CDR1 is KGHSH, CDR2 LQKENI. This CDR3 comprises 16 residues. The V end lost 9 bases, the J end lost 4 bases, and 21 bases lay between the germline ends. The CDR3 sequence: CASDSGSSSFTGELFF. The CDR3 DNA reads TGTGCCAGTGACTCAGGGTCGTCATCGTTCACCGGGGAGCTGTTTTTT.

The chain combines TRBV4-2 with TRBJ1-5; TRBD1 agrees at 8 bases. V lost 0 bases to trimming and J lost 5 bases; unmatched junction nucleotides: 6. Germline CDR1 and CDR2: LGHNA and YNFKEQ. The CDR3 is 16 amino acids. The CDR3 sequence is CASSQEDRVGDQPQHF. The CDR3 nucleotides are TGTGCCAGCAGCCAAGAGGACAGGGTGGGGGATCAGCCCCAGCATTTT.

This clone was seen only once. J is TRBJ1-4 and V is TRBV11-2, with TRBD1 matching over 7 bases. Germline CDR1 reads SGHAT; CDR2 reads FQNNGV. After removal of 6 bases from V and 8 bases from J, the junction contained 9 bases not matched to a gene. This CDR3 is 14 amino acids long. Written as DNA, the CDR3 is TGTGCCAGCAGAGTTACAGGGGCGGGGGAAAAACTGTTTTTT. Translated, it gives CASRVTGAGEKLFF.

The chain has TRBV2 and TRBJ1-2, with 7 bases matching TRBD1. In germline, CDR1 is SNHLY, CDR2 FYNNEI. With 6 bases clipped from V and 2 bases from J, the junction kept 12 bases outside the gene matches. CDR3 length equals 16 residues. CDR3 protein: CASSPGVLQGNYGYTF. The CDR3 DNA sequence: TGTGCCAGCAGCCCTGGGGTTCTACAGGGGAACTATGGCTACACCTTC.